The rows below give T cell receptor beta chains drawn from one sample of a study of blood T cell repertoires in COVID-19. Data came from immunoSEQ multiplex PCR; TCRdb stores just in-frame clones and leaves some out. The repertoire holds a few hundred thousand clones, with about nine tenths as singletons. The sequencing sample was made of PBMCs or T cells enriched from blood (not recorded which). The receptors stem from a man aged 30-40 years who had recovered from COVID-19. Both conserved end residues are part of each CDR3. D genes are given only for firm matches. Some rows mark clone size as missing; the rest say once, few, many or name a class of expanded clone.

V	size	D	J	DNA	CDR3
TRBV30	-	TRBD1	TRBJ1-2	TGTGCCTGGAGTGGGACAGGGTTGGGCTACACCTTC	CAWSGTGLGYTF
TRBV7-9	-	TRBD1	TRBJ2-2	TGTGCCAGCAGCTTAGGAAGGGACAGGGGGCGCGACACCGGGGAGCTGTTTTTT	CASSLGRDRGRDTGELFF
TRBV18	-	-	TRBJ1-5	TGTGCCAGCTCACCGACGGAGAATCAGCCCCAGCATTTT	CASSPTENQPQHF
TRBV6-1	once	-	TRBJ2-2	TGTGCCAGCAGTGAACAGGGGCAGGTCGGGGAGCTGTTTTTT	CASSEQGQVGELFF
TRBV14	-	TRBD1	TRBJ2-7	TGTGCCAGCAGCCAAGCCCCGGACAGGCGACCCTACGAGCAGTACTTC	CASSQAPDRRPYEQYF
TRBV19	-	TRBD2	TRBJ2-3	TGTGCCAGTAGTATCTCTAGCGGGAGGACGGATACGCAGTATTTT	CASSISSGRTDTQYF
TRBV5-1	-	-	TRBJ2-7	TGCGCCAGCAGATCCGGGCCGGGGAACTCCTACGAGCAGTACTTC	CASRSGPGNSYEQYF
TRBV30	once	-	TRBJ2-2	TGTGCCCTAGATCCGGGGGTAAACACCGGGGAGCTGTTTTTT	CALDPGVNTGELFF
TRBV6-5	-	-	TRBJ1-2	TGTGCCAGCGACAGGTTGGGCTATGGCTACACCTTC	CASDRLGYGYTF
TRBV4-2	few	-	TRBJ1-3	TGTGCCAGCAGCCAGGGACTCTCTGGAAACACCATATATTTT	CASSQGLSGNTIYF
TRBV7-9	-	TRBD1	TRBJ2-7	TGTGCCAGCAGCTTAGGTCCGGGACAGACCTACGAGCAGTACTTC	CASSLGPGQTYEQYF
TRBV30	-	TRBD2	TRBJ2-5	TGTGCCTGGAGTATAGCGGGACAAGAGACCCAGTACTTC	CAWSIAGQETQYF
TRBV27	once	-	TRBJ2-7	TGTGCCAGCAGTTTATTTTCAGGGTTCAGTTACGAGCAGTACTTC	CASSLFSGFSYEQYF
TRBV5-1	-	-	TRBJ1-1	TGCGCCAGCAGCTTTTCGGGGGGCGGTTTGCAAGCTTTCTTT	CASSFSGGGLQAFF
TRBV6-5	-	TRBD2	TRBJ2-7	TGTGCCAGCAGGCCTAGCGGGTACGAGCAGTACTTC	CASRPSGYEQYF